The rows below give T cell receptor beta chains drawn from one sample of a study of blood T cell repertoires in COVID-19. Clones were read by immunoSEQ multiplex PCR, and TCRdb kept only the in-frame ones, dropping some. The sample gives 300,000 to 400,000 clones, roughly 85% of which show up once; more than 6% is in the top ten. Sequenced sample: peripheral blood. The receptors stem from a human donor in a cohort sampled during active COVID-19. Each CDR3 is given with its conserved first and last residue. D genes are given only for firm matches. Size is stated for part of the rows, as once, few or many counts, or as a class when the clone is expanded.

V	size	D	J	CDR3	DNA
TRBV6-5	once	NA	TRBJ1-1	CASRRSAPNTEAFF	TGTGCCAGCCGGCGGTCAGCACCTAACACTGAAGCTTTCTTT
TRBV4-1	NA	NA	TRBJ2-7	CASSPRGEQGSFPYEQYF	TGCGCCAGCAGCCCGAGAGGAGAACAGGGATCCTTTCCCTACGAGCAGTACTTC
TRBV21-1	NA	NA	TRBJ1-5	CASSKCHSDQPQHF	TGTGCCAGCAGCAAGTGCCACAGTGATCAGCCCCAGCATTTT
TRBV20-1	NA	NA	TRBJ1-1	CSAREREAFF	TGCAGTGCTAGAGAGCGTGAAGCTTTCTTT
TRBV27	once	NA	TRBJ2-2	CASSLGRSNTGELFF	TGTGCCAGCAGTTTGGGGAGATCCAACACCGGGGAGCTGTTTTTT
TRBV30	NA	NA	TRBJ1-1	CICRVNTEAFF	TGTATTTGTCGGGTGAACACTGAAGCTTTCTTT
TRBV7-6	NA	TRBD1	TRBJ2-2	CASSPQGDRYTGELFF	TGTGCCAGCAGCCCCCAGGGGGACCGATACACCGGGGAGCTGTTTTTT
TRBV11-2	NA	NA	TRBJ2-1	CASSLVIGSVSDEQFF	TGTGCCAGCAGCTTAGTGATCGGTTCGGTTTCCGATGAGCAGTTCTTC
TRBV5-6	NA	NA	TRBJ1-1	CASSLVFSGMNTEAFF	TGTGCCAGCAGCTTGGTATTTTCGGGGATGAACACTGAAGCTTTCTTT
TRBV5-6	NA	NA	TRBJ2-2	CASSLDQGTLPNTGELFF	TGTGCCAGCAGCTTGGACCAAGGGACACTCCCGAACACCGGGGAGCTGTTTTTT
TRBV27	NA	TRBD1	TRBJ2-1	CASSLGGQGVNEQFF	TGTGCCAGCAGTTTAGGGGGACAGGGCGTTAATGAGCAGTTCTTC
TRBV6-5	NA	NA	TRBJ1-4	CATQFATNEKLFF	TGTGCCACCCAATTTGCAACTAATGAAAAACTGTTTTTT
TRBV6-5	NA	TRBD1	TRBJ2-1	CASHRDSLLNEQFF	TGTGCCAGCCACCGGGACAGCTTGCTCAATGAGCAGTTCTTC
TRBV19	NA	TRBD2	TRBJ2-2	CASTGRTSGGYTGELFF	TGTGCCAGTACCGGAAGGACTAGCGGGGGGTACACCGGGGAGCTGTTTTTT
TRBV6-5	NA	TRBD1	TRBJ1-6	CASRQQGKNSPLHF	TGTGCCAGCAGGCAACAGGGGAAGAATTCACCCCTCCACTTT
TRBV3-1/TRBV3-2	NA	TRBD2	TRBJ2-1	CASSQLGLAGGNEQFF	TGTGCCAGCAGCCAACTGGGACTAGCGGGGGGAAATGAGCAGTTCTTC
TRBV3-1/TRBV3-2	NA	TRBD2	TRBJ2-3	CASSQVGRGGRADTQYF	TGTGCCAGCAGCCAAGTAGGGCGGGGGGGCCGCGCAGATACGCAGTATTTT
TRBV21-1	NA	NA	TRBJ2-2	CASSGQNICTGELFF	TGTGCCAGCAGCGGTCAGAATATATGTACCGGGGAGCTGTTTTTT
TRBV4-2	NA	TRBD2	TRBJ2-3	CASSQDVASGGAGTDTQYF	TGTGCCAGCAGCCAAGATGTAGCTAGCGGGGGGGCTGGCACAGATACGCAGTATTTT
TRBV4-2	NA	TRBD1	TRBJ1-4	CASSRDRGSLNEKLFF	TGTGCCAGCAGCCGGGACAGGGGGAGCCTTAATGAAAAACTGTTTTTT
TRBV27	NA	NA	TRBJ1-3	CASMRVMSSGNTIYF	TGTGCCAGCATGCGGGTTATGAGCTCTGGAAACACCATATATTTT
TRBV28	NA	NA	TRBJ1-2	CASRRDYGYTF	TGTGCCAGCAGGAGGGACTATGGCTACACCTTC
TRBV6-5	NA	TRBD2	TRBJ2-3	CASSYSAGGPTDTQYF	TGTGCCAGCAGTTACTCGGCGGGGGGCCCCACAGATACGCAGTATTTT
TRBV2	NA	TRBD1	TRBJ1-2	CASSEVGQVYGYTF	TGTGCCAGCAGTGAAGTTGGACAGGTGTATGGCTACACCTTC
TRBV5-5	NA	NA	TRBJ2-7	CASSLAYFSSYEQYF	TGTGCCAGCAGCTTGGCCTACTTTAGCTCCTACGAGCAGTACTTC
TRBV29-1	once	NA	TRBJ1-1	CSGHSLGGGGTEAFF	TGCAGCGGTCATAGTCTGGGGGGAGGGGGCACTGAAGCTTTCTTT
TRBV5-6	NA	NA	TRBJ2-5	CASSLIQPGETQYF	TGTGCCAGCAGCTTGATCCAACCCGGAGAGACCCAGTACTTC